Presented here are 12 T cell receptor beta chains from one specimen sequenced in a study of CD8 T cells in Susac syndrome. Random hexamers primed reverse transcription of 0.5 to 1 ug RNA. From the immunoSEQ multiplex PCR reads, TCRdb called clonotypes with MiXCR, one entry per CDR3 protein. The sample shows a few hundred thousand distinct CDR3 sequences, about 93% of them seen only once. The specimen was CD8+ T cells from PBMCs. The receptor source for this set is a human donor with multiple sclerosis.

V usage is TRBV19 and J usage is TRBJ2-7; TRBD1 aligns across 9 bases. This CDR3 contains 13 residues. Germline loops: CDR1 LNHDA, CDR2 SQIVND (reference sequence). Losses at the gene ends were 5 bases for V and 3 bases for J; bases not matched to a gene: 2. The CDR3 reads CASSPTGGYEQYF. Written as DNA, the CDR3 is TGTGCCAGTAGTCCGACAGGGGGCTACGAGCAGTACTTC.

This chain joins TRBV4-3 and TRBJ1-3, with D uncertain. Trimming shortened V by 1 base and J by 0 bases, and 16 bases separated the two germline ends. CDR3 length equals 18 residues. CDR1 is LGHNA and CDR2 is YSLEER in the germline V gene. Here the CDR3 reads CASSQGNTELYSGNTIYF. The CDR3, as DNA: TGCGCCAGCAGCCAAGGAAACACGGAACTTTACTCTGGAAACACCATATATTTT.

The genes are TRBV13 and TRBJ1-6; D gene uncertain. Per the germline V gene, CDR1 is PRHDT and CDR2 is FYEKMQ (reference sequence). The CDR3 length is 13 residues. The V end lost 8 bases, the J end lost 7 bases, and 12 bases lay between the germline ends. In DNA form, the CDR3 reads TGTGCCAGCCGTACGCTACAGAATTCACCCCTCCACTTT. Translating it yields CASRTLQNSPLHF.

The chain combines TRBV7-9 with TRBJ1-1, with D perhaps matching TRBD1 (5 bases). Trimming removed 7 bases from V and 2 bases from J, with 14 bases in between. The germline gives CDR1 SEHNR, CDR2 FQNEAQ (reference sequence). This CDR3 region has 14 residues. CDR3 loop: CASTVGGFNTEAFF. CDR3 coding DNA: TGTGCCAGCACCGTCGGGGGTTTTAACACTGAAGCTTTCTTT.

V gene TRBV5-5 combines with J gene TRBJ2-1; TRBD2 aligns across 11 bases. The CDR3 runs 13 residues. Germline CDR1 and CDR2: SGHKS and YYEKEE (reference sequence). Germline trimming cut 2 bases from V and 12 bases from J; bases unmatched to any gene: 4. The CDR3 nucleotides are TGTGCCAGCAGCTTAGCCCTAGCGGGGGGGCAGTTCTTC. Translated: CASSLALAGGQFF.

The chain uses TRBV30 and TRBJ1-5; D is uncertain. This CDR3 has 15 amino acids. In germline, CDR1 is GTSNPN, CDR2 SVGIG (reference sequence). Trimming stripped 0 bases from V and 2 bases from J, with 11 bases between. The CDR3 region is CAWSVGDLRNQPQHF. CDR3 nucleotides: TGTGCCTGGAGTGTAGGAGATTTGCGCAATCAGCCCCAGCATTTT.

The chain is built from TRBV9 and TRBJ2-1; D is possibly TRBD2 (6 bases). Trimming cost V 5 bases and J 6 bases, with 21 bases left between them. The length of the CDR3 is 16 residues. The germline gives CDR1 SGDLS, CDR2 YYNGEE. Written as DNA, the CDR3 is TGTGCCAGCAGTGGGCAGGACTATTCAAACCCCAATGAGCAGTTCTTC. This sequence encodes CASSGQDYSNPNEQFF.

The CDR3 sequence: CASSPTSGGITGELFF. The CDR3 nucleotides read TGTGCCAGCAGCCCTACTAGCGGGGGAATCACCGGGGAGCTGTTTTTT. The chain joins TRBV3-1 to TRBJ2-2, with TRBD2 matching over 11 bases. The CDR3 loop spans 16 amino acids. Germline assignment: CDR1 LGHDT and CDR2 YNNKEL (reference sequence). V shed 4 bases, J shed 4 bases, and the junction held 5 bases outside the gene matches.

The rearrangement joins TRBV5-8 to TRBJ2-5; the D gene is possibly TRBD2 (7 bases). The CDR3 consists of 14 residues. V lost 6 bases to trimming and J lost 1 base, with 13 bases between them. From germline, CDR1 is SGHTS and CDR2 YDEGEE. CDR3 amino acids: CASNWGGSQETQYF. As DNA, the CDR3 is TGTGCCAGCAACTGGGGGGGCTCCCAAGAGACCCAGTACTTC.

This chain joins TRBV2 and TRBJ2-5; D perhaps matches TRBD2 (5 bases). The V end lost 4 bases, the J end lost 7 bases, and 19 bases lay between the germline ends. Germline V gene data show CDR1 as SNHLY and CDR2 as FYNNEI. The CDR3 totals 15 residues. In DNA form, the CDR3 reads TGTGCCAGCAGTGCCAACTGGGGTTCGGCGGGGACCCAGTACTTC. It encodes CASSANWGSAGTQYF.

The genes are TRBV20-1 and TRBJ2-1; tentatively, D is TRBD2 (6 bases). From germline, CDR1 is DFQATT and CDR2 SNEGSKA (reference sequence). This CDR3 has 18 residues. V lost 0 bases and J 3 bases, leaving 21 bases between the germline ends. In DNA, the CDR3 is TGCAGTGCTAGAGAACCATCTGGCTGGGTGGACTACTACAATGAGCAGTTCTTC. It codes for CSAREPSGWVDYYNEQFF.

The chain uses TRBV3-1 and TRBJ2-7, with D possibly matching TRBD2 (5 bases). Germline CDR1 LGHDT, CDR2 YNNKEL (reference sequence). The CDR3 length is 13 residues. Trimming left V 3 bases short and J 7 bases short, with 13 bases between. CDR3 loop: CASSHREMEEQYF. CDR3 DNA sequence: TGTGCCAGCAGCCACCGGGAAATGGAAGAGCAGTACTTC.